This T cell receptor (beta chain) is drawn from a study of blood T cell repertoires in COVID-19 (dated by TCRdb to 2020 to 2021). About the study as a whole: Collaborator samples came from the United States, Italy and Spain and covered acute and convalescent phases of COVID-19. The material from the prospective study consisted of cDNA or gDNA derived from T cells, B-cell-depleted T cells, or PBMCs. Subjects who had been exposed to COVID-19, were actively infected with it, or had recovered from it provided the deeply sampled blood TCRbeta repertoires that made up the dataset. The repertoires were released in a freely available public database intended as a resource for research on the immune response to SARS-CoV-2. The samples were drawn from two sources: the first 160 participants of the ongoing ImmuneRACE study, and over 950 subjects contributed by 6 global collaborators. The sample metadata nearly always contained a de-identified subject ID, COVID-19 status, age in years and sex. HLA class I and class II types, where available, came from metadata supplied by the sample provider rather than from assay-based typing.

The V end loses 0 bases and the J end loses 0 bases, and a stretch of 11 bases separates them. The cysteine opens and the phenylalanine closes a CDR3 of 16 amino acids. Here the CDR3 DNA is all that survives: 48 bases in frame from base 1. The germline V gene (reference sequence) specifies MNHEY as CDR1 and SMNVEV as CDR2. Summary of the overall study and its limitations: Clinical and demographic metadata were provided uncurated, with the amount varying by source and participant.

As for this clone: Its antigen is not yet known. Base qualities are not provided; no much larger clone lies one nucleotide away.

Whole blood was collected in K2EDTA tubes by collaborating institutions according to the institutions' own protocols. For TCRbeta analysis, collaborator samples were shipped as frozen whole blood, as isolated PBMCs, or as DNA extracted from either sample type. The immunoSEQ Assay, a bias-controlled multiplex PCR, was used to amplify TCRbeta CDR3 regions from genomic DNA. Per the authors' processing: Nucleated cell counts per sample were estimated from amplification of reference gene primers within the assay. To quantify the absolute abundance of each unique TCRbeta CDR3 rearrangement, sequence reads were collapsed and filtered. For each sample, productive Simpson clonality was calculated by taking the square root of Simpson's diversity index across productive rearrangements. Entries here come from immuneACCESS through TCRdb and include only in-frame sequences with V and J called. Some clones fail to appear in such tables; in the studies checked, an unresolved V gene covers under half of the shortfall, and the cause of the remainder is unknown. V and J calls plus clone size are reproduced from that table; the DNA served to infer D and trimming. This sample holds around 80,000 clones; 70% to 85% were observed only once. 5% to 6% of the sample goes to the ten largest clones.

The source of this sequence is a man in his forties or fifties with active or convalescent COVID-19. The sample comprised peripheral blood. The V and J segments used are TRBV27 and TRBJ1-1, and TRBD1 may be the D gene, going by 6 matching bases. The sequenced DNA: TGTGCCAGCAGTTTATCGGGGGGGCATCTGAACACTGAAGCTTTCTTT. It translates as CASSLSGGHLNTEAFF.